One and the same sample provided the 23 T cell receptor beta chains below, sequenced in a study of cytomegalovirus exposure and HLA in healthy donors. Researchers ran the PCR with 60 Vbeta and 13 Jbeta primers. Generated by immunoSEQ multiplex PCR, the TCRdb table keeps only in-frame clones and is missing some. The data show approximately 140,000 clones, about 80% seen once. Sequenced material: PBMCs. These receptors were collected from a woman aged 40 to 50 in good health and CMV-seronegative.

V gene TRBV19 combines with J gene TRBJ1-5, with D maybe TRBD1 (6 bases). The germline gives CDR1 LNHDA, CDR2 SQIVND (reference sequence). The CDR3 has 14 amino acids. The germline V and J ends were trimmed by 5 bases and 7 bases, with 15 bases remaining between them. The CDR3 DNA sequence: TGTGCCAGTAGTCTAAGACAGGCAGTCCAGCCCCAGCATTTT. Its protein product is CASSLRQAVQPQHF.

This rearrangement joins TRBV19 to TRBJ1-2; no definite D call. The germline V and J ends were trimmed by 6 bases and 0 bases, with 14 bases remaining between them. CDR1 is LNHDA and CDR2 is SQIVND in the germline V gene (reference sequence). The CDR3 covers 15 residues. The CDR3 loop reads CASRTSRQPNYGYTF. DNA of the CDR3: TGTGCCAGTAGGACCTCCAGACAACCTAACTATGGCTACACCTTC.

The rearrangement joins TRBV6-5 to TRBJ2-7; 11 bases fit TRBD2. The CDR3 covers 14 residues. CDR1 and CDR2 from the germline V gene are MNHEY and SVGAGI. V lost 6 bases, J lost 4 bases, and 5 bases stayed unmatched. In DNA form, the CDR3 reads TGTGCCAGCAGCACACTAGCGGGGGATTACGAGCAGTACTTC. Its protein product is CASSTLAGDYEQYF.

The rearrangement links TRBV5-6 to TRBJ2-2; 14 positions agree with TRBD2. Unmatched junction bases numbered 1, after V lost 2 bases and J lost 4 bases. CDR3 length: 16 amino acids. Germline assignment: CDR1 SGHDT and CDR2 YYEEEE. Written as DNA, the CDR3 is TGTGCCAGCAGCTTAGGACTAGCGGGAGGCACCGGGGAGCTGTTTTTT. Its translation: CASSLGLAGGTGELFF.

This chain uses TRBV6-5 with TRBJ2-7; D is perhaps TRBD1 (5 bases). With 0 bases removed from V and 2 bases from J, the gap between germline ends came to 11 bases. Per germline, CDR1 MNHEY and CDR2 SVGAGI. The CDR3 has 15 residues. CDR3 DNA sequence: TGTGCCAGCAGTTACTCGAGAGACAGACCCTACGAGCAGTACTTC. Its protein is CASSYSRDRPYEQYF.

The chain uses TRBV16 and TRBJ2-1; TRBD2 agrees at 13 bases. Germline CDR1 is KGHSY and CDR2 is FQNENV. V lost 2 bases and J lost 9; bases outside the gene matches: 4. CDR3 size: 15 residues. The CDR3 DNA sequence: TGTGCCAGCAGCCAAACTAGCGGGAGGGCCAGTGAGCAGTTCTTC. It specifies CASSQTSGRASEQFF. The variable domain in full, with the rest retrieved from reference TRBV16 and TRBJ2-1, is GEEVAQTPKHLVRGEGQKAKLYCAPIKGHSYVFWYQQVLKNEFKFLISFQNENVFDETGMPKERFSAKCLPNSPCSLEIQATKLEDSAVYFCASSQTSGRASEQFFGPGTRLTVL.

This clone was counted between two and nine times. The chain uses TRBV5-4 and TRBJ2-7; 13 nucleotides match TRBD2. The germline V gene has CDR1 SGHNT and CDR2 YYREEE (reference sequence). V was clipped by 1 base and J by 2 bases; unmatched bases: 0. This CDR3 has 15 amino acids. This CDR3 reads CASSLTSGGAYEQYF. The CDR3 DNA is TGTGCCAGCAGCTTGACTAGCGGGGGGGCCTACGAGCAGTACTTC.

This clone has only one observation. The chain employs TRBV5-4 and TRBJ2-7; tentative D call: TRBD1 (6 bases). Per germline, CDR1 SGHNT and CDR2 YYREEE (reference sequence). V was pared by 0 bases and J by 2 bases, with 9 bases between. The CDR3 spans 14 residues. The CDR3 here is CASSLAQGAYEQYF. The CDR3 region has the DNA TGTGCCAGCAGCTTGGCACAGGGTGCCTACGAGCAGTACTTC.

The chain couples TRBV28 to TRBJ2-5, with TRBD2 matching 7 bases. CDR3 length: 14 amino acids. Germline V CDR1 and CDR2: MDHEN, SYDVKM. Trimming cost V 7 bases and J 9 bases; bases outside gene matches: 14. CDR3 sequence: CASTPGREWEAQYF. For the CDR3, the DNA is TGTGCCAGCACCCCAGGGCGGGAGTGGGAGGCCCAGTACTTC.

The V gene is TRBV10-3, the J gene TRBJ2-3; no reliable D call. Between the trimmed V and J ends, which lost 8 bases and 0 bases, there was a span of 12 bases. Germline V gene data show CDR1 as ENHRY and CDR2 as SYGVKD. The CDR3 runs to 14 residues. CDR3 nucleotides: TGTGCCATCTCCGCGAGTTCTAGCACAGATACGCAGTATTTT. Protein sequence: CAISASSSTDTQYF.

This rearrangement joins TRBV29-1 to TRBJ2-1; D call uncertain. Germline V lookup: CDR1 SQVTM, CDR2 ANQGSEA. Trimming removed 3 bases at V and 6 bases at J, with 15 bases between. This CDR3 comprises 14 residues. The CDR3 is CSVDPRSGINEQFF. CDR3 bases: TGCAGCGTTGATCCTAGAAGTGGAATCAATGAGCAGTTCTTC.

The CDR3 loop is CASSEEREGSYEQYF. In DNA, the CDR3 is TGTGCCAGCAGTGAGGAGCGGGAGGGCTCCTACGAGCAGTACTTC. The chain couples TRBV2 to TRBJ2-7; 10 bases are shared with TRBD2. Germline V CDR1 and CDR2: SNHLY, FYNNEI. This CDR3 comprises 15 residues. The junction had 2 bases not matched to a gene; V was cut back by 3 bases and J by 0 bases.

This clone turned up a few times. This sequence joins TRBV27 and TRBJ2-1; 9 positions agree with TRBD2. CDR1 is MNHEY, CDR2 SMNVEV, per germline (reference sequence). V dropped 6 bases and J dropped 5; count of bases not matched to a gene: 8. The CDR3 has 15 amino acids. The DNA for the CDR3 is TGTGCCAGCAGCCCTCTAGCGGGGTCCCACAATGAGCAGTTCTTC. Protein product: CASSPLAGSHNEQFF.

The rearrangement links TRBV6-6 to TRBJ1-5; D is uncertain. This CDR3 has 13 residues. The germline V gene has CDR1 MNHNY and CDR2 SVGAGI (reference sequence). Deletions cut 6 bases from V and 4 bases from J, with 10 bases between. CDR3 residues: CASRASLNQPQHF. The CDR3 coding sequence is TGTGCCAGCAGGGCCAGTCTGAATCAGCCCCAGCATTTT.

The CDR3: CASERSGTGELFF. In nucleotides, the CDR3 is TGTGCCAGCGAGAGGAGTGGCACCGGGGAGCTGTTTTTT. The chain combines TRBV2 with TRBJ2-2; no definite D call. Germline V gene data show CDR1 as SNHLY and CDR2 as FYNNEI. With 8 bases removed from V and 4 bases from J, the gap between germline ends came to 11 bases. CDR3 length: 13 amino acids. Drawing the rest from reference TRBV2 and TRBJ2-2, the complete variable domain is EPEVTQTPSHQVTQMGQEVILRCVPISNHLYFYWYRQILGQKVEFLVSFYNNEISEKSEIFDDQFSVERPDGSNFTLKIRSTKLEDSAMYFCASERSGTGELFFGEGSRLTVL.

This chain joins TRBV4-1 and TRBJ1-4; 9 bases are shared with TRBD1. The trim removed 4 bases at V and 0 bases at J, leaving 6 bases unmatched. The CDR3 loop spans 17 amino acids. The germline V gene has CDR1 MGHRA and CDR2 YSYEKL. The CDR3 nucleotides read TGCGCCAGCAGCCCCTTGGGACAGGGTTCAACTAATGAAAAACTGTTTTTT. Translation gives CASSPLGQGSTNEKLFF.

The CDR3 DNA follows: TGTGCCAGCACGATTGGGGGCGGCGGGGAGCTGTTTTTT. It codes for CASTIGGGGELFF. The gene calls are TRBV9 and TRBJ2-2, with D maybe TRBD1 (6 bases). Germline V gene sequence: CDR1 SGDLS, CDR2 YYNGEE. Trimming removed 6 bases from V and 7 bases from J, with 13 bases in between. CDR3 length: 13 residues.

This chain uses TRBV5-4 with TRBJ2-7; tentatively, D is TRBD1 (6 bases). Trimming took off 4 bases at V and 2 bases at J, with 13 bases between the two ends. The V gene's germline CDR1 is SGHNT and CDR2 YYREEE (reference sequence). The CDR3 has 14 residues. This chain's CDR3 is CASSLRDTPYEQYF. CDR3 coding DNA: TGTGCCAGCAGCCTTAGGGACACTCCCTACGAGCAGTACTTC.

The chain employs TRBV7-2 and TRBJ2-5; 7 bases line up with TRBD1. The V segment lost 5 bases and the J segment 0 bases; nucleotides outside the gene matches: 9. The germline gives CDR1 SGHTA, CDR2 FQGNSA. The CDR3 loop spans 16 amino acids. The CDR3 protein is CASSPGQGVYQETQYF. The CDR3 DNA follows: TGTGCCAGCAGCCCAGGGCAGGGGGTATACCAAGAGACCCAGTACTTC.

The rearrangement uses TRBV4-1 and TRBJ2-7; 7 bases are shared with TRBD1. The CDR3 runs 15 residues. The germline V gene encodes CDR1 MGHRA and CDR2 YSYEKL. The ends lost 1 base at V and 3 bases at J; junction bases unmatched: 6. CDR3 in amino acids: CASSQAPGQFYEQYF. In DNA form, the CDR3 reads TGCGCCAGCAGCCAAGCCCCGGGACAGTTCTACGAGCAGTACTTC.

This chain links TRBV28 with TRBJ1-5, with 8 bases aligning to TRBD1. The junction had 7 bases not matched to a gene; V was cut back by 6 bases and J by 3 bases. CDR1 and CDR2 from the germline V gene are MDHEN and SYDVKM. CDR3 length: 15 residues. The CDR3 here is CASSRGQGNNQPQHF. The CDR3 region has the DNA TGTGCCAGCAGCAGAGGACAGGGCAACAATCAGCCCCAGCATTTT.

The chain links TRBV4-3 to TRBJ2-1, with 10 bases matching TRBD2. V gave up 4 bases and J gave up 12 bases; unmatched junction bases: 15. Germline V gene lookup returns CDR1 LGHNA and CDR2 YSLEER. The CDR3 runs 16 residues. The CDR3 loop is CASSPPHSGGAHRQFF. DNA for the CDR3: TGCGCCAGCAGCCCCCCCCACAGCGGGGGGGCCCACCGGCAGTTCTTC.

About this clone itself: The junction and the germline gene differ at one end; a read error may be behind it. This chain uses TRBV7-9 with TRBJ1-5; D unresolved. The CDR3 spans 14 residues. Germline CDR1 SEHNR, CDR2 FQNEAQ (reference sequence). The CDR3 loop reads CSSSRGDSYQPQHF. DNA of the CDR3: TGTTCCAGCAGCCGGGGAGACTCCTATCAGCCCCAGCATTTT. Looking up the rest from reference TRBV7-9 and TRBJ1-5 gives the full variable domain: DTGVSQNPRHKITKRGQNVTFRCDPISEHNRLYWYRQTLGQGPEFLTYFQNEAQLEKSRLLSDRFSAERPKGSFSTLEIQRTEQGDSAMYLCSSSRGDSYQPQHFGDGTRLSIL.